A selection of T cell receptor beta chains follows, all from one sample in a study of Graves' ophthalmopathy and Graves' hyperthyroidism. TCRdb redid the calling of the multiplex PCR reads with MiXCR, one entry per CDR3 protein. The data contain around 1.1 million distinct CDR3 sequences, around a third of them singletons. Sequencing was done on a sample of peripheral blood or thyroid tissue (not recorded which). The origin of the receptors is an adult man with Graves' hyperthyroidism. Both conserved end residues are part of each CDR3. D genes are given only for firm matches.

. 12 TRBV10-3 CAISDNYYGYTF
TRBD1 18 TRBV2 CASSEFWQGAGGNQPQHF
. 12 TRBV25-1 CASGGSDSPLHF
TRBD1 12 TRBV7-8 CASRSGTGGFEF
. 16 TRBV25-1 CASSFLGVGASYEQYF
. 14 TRBV15 CATSRDVRMYGYTF
. 16 TRBV7-2 CASRPLEGQGTYEQYF
. 16 TRBV7-9 CASSQGLTGYSYEQYF
. 13 TRBV10-3 CAISWSSDTEAFF
. 12 TRBV29-1 CSVRATQETQYF
. 14 TRBV7-2 CASSSGQGDSPLHF
. 14 TRBV20-1 CSAGLSSYNSPLHF
TRBD2 15 TRBV5-1 CASSLAPGLAETQYF
. 12 TRBV7-9 CASSLETHKAFF
. 11 TRBV7-9 CASSSEYEQYF
TRBD1 16 TRBV24-1 CATSDPGQGVGQPQHF
. 15 TRBV10-1 CASSEDGVGSEKLFF
TRBD1 16 TRBV12-5 CASGPEAQGDQETQYF
. 14 TRBV6-5 CASSLLNGVEKLFF
. 16 TRBV10-3 CAISGTNSLLNYGYTF
. 15 TRBV4-3 CASSQDVGISYEQYF
. 14 TRBV4-1 CASSQLKGGTKAFF
. 16 TRBV14 CASSQDKGISGNTIYF
TRBD1 15 TRBV7-2 CASSPRDRGTYEQYF
. 18 TRBV7-2 CASSSKTAPGTGANVLTF
TRBD1 14 TRBV10-3 CAISEGQGRYEQYF
TRBD2 17 TRBV10-3 CATQGTSGGPTGYEQYF
. 14 TRBV6-5 CASSTAGAGNTIYF
. 14 TRBV10-3 CAISAPGDNSPLHF
. 19 TRBV7-8 CASSLVGDRIRGGNQPQHF
TRBD2 19 TRBV20-1 CSARDAIKLAGGNTGELFF
. 14 TRBV15 CATSRNRRDTEAFF
TRBD1 17 TRBV6-6 CASSYPTVGTGLYEQYF
TRBD1 13 TRBV29-1 CSVQGAEGTEAFF
. 15 TRBV28 CASSPVRTGLEKLFF
. 15 TRBV7-2 CASSHQTGPNEKLFF
TRBD2 14 TRBV5-1 CASRAGEDTGELFF
TRBD1 13 TRBV19 CASRETGAQPQHF